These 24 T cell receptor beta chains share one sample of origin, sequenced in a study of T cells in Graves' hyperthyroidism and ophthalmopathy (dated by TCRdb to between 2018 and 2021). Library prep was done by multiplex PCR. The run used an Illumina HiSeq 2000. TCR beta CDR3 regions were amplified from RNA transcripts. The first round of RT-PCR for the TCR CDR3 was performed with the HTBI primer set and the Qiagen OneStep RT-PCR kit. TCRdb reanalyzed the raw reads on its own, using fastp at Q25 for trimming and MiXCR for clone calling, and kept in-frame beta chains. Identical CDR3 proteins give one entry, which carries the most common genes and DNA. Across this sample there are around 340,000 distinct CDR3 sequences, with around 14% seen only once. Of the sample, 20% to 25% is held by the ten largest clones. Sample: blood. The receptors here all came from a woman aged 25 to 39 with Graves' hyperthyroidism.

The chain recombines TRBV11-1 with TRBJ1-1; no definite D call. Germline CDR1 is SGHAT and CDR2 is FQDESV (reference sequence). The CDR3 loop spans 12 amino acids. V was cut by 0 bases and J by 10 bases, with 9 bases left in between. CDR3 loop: CASSLAGAVAFF. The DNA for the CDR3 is TGTGCCAGCAGCTTAGCAGGAGCTGTAGCTTTCTTT.

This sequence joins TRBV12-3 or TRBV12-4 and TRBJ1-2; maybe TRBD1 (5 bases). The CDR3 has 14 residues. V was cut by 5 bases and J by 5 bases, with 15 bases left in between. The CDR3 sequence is CASSLGGTQYGYTF. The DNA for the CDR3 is TGTGCCAGCAGTCTGGGGGGGACCCAATATGGCTACACCTTC.

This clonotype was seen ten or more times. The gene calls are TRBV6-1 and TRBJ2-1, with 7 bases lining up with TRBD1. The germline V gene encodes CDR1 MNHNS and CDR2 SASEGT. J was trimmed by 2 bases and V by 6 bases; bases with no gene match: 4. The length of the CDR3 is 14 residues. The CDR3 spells CASRIGGTYNEQFF. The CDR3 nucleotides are TGTGCCAGCAGAATAGGGGGCACCTACAATGAGCAGTTCTTC.

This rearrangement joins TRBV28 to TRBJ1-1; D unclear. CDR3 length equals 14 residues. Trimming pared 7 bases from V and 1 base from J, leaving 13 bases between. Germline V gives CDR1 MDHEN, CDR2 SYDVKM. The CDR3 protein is CASNPTAPNTEAFF. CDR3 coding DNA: TGTGCCAGCAACCCTACAGCGCCGAACACTGAAGCTTTCTTT.

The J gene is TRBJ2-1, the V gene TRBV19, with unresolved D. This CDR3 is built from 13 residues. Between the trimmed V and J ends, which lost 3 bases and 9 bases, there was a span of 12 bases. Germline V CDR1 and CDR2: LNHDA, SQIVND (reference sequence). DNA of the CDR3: TGTGCCAGTAGTATCTATAGATTTGGTGAGCAGTTCTTC. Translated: CASSIYRFGEQFF.

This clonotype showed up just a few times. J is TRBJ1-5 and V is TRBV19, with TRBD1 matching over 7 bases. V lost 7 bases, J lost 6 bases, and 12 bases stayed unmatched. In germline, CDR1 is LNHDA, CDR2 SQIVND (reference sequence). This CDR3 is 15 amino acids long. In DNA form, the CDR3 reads TGTGCCAGTACACAGGGGATTATAGGGCCTCAGCCCCAGCATTTT. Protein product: CASTQGIIGPQPQHF.

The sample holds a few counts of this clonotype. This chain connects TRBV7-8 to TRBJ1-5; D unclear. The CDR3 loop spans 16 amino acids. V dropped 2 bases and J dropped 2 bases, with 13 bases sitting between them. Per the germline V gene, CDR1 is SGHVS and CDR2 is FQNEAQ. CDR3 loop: CASSLQVGQGNQPQHF. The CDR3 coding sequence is TGTGCCAGCAGCTTACAGGTTGGGCAGGGCAATCAGCCCCAGCATTTT.

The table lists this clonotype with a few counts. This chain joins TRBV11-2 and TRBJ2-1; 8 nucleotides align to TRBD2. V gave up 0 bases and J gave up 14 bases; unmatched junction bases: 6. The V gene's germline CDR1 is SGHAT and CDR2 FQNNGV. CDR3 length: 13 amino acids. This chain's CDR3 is CASSLDLPGLEFF. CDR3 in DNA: TGTGCCAGCAGCTTAGATCTCCCGGGACTAGAGTTCTTC.

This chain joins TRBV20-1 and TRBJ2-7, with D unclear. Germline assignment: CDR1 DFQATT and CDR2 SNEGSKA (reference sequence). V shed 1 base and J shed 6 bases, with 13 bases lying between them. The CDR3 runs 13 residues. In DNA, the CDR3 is TGCAGTGCTAGAGTGTCTTACGTTGGCGAGCAGTACTTC. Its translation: CSARVSYVGEQYF.

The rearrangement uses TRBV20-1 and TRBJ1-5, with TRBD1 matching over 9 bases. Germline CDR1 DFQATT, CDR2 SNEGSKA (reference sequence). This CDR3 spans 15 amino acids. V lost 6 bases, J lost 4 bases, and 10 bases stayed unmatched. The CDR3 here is CSAEEDRGRNQPQHF. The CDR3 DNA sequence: TGCAGTGCCGAGGAGGACAGGGGCAGGAATCAGCCCCAGCATTTT.

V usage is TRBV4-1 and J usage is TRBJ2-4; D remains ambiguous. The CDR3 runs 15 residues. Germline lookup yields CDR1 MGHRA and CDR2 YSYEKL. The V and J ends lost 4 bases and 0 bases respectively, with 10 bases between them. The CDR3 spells CASSPFGVAKNIQYF. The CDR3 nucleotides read TGCGCCAGCAGCCCCTTTGGGGTAGCCAAAAACATTCAGTACTTC.

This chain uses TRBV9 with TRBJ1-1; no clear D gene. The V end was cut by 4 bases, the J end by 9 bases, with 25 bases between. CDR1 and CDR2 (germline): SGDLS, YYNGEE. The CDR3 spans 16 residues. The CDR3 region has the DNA TGTGCCAGCAGCCCGGAGAACGTCCGGGAGCCAGCCCAAGCTTTCTTT. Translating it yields CASSPENVREPAQAFF.

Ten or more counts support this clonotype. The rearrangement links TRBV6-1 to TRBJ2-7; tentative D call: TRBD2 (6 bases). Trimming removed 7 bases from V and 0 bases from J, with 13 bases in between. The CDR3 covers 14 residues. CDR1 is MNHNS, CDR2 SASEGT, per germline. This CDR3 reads CASTGGPYSYEQYF. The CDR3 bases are TGTGCCAGCACCGGGGGACCATACTCCTACGAGCAGTACTTC.

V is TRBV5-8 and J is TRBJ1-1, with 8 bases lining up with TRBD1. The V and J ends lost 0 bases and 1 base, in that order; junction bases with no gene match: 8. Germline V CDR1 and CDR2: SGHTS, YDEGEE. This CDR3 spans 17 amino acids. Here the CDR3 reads CASSLGRQGWRNTEAFF. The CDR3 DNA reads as TGTGCCAGCAGCTTGGGGAGACAGGGGTGGAGGAACACTGAAGCTTTCTTT.

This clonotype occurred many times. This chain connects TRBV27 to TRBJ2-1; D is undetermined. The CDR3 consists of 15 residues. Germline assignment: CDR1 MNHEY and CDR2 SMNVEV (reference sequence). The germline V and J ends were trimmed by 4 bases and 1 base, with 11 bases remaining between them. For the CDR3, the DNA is TGTGCCAGCAGTTCCTATTCCTCTTCCTACAATGAGCAGTTCTTC. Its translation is CASSSYSSSYNEQFF.

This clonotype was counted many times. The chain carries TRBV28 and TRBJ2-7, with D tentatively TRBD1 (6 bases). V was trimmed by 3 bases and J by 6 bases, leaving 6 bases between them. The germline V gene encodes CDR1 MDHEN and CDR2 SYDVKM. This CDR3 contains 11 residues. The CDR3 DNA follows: TGTGCCAGCAGTTTCAGGGGCGAGCAGTACTTC. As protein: CASSFRGEQYF.

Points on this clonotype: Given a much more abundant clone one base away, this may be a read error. In DNA, the CDR3 is TGTGCCAGCAGCTTAGCATCCCAAGGGACCCAGTACTTC. Encoded protein: CASSLASQGTQYF. This rearrangement joins TRBV5-5 to TRBJ2-5, with D unresolved. The CDR3 totals 13 residues. Germline lookup yields CDR1 SGHKS and CDR2 YYEKEE (reference sequence).

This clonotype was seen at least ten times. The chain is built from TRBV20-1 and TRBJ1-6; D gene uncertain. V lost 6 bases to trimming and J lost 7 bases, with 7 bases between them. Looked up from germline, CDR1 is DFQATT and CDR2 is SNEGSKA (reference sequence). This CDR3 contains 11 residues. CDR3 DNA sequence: TGCAGTGCCTCCCAGAATTCACCCCTCCACTTT. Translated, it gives CSASQNSPLHF.

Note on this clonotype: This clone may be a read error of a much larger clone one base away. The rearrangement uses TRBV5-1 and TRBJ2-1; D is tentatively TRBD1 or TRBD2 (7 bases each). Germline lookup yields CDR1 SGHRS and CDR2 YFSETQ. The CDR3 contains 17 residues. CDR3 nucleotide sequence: TGCGCCAGCAGCTTGTGGCCTTCAGGGGGGGGACACAATGAGCACTTCTTC. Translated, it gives CASSLWPSGGGHNEHFF.

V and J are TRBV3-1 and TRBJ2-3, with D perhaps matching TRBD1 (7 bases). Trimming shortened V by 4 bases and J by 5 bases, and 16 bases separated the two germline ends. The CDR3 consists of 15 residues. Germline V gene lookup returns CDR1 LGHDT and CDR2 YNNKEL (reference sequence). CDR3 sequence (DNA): TGTGCCAGCAGCCGCCGACAGGGAGGAGGAGATACGCAGTATTTT. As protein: CASSRRQGGGDTQYF.

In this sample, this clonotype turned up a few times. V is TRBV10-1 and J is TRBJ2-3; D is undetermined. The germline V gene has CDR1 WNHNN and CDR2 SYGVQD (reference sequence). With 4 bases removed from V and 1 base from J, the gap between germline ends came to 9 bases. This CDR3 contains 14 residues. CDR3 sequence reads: CASSGVFGTDTQYF. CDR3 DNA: TGCGCCAGCAGTGGGGTCTTCGGCACAGATACGCAGTATTTT.

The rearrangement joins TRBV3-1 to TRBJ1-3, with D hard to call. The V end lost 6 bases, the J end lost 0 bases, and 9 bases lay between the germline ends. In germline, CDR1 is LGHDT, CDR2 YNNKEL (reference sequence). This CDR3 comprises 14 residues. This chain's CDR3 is CASRNEGSGNTIYF. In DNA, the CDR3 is TGTGCCAGCAGAAATGAGGGCTCTGGAAACACCATATATTTT.

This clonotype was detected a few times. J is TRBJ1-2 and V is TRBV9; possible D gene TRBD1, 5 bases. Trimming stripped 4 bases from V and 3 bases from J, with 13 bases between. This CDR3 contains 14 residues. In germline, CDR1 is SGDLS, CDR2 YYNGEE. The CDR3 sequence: CASSSPGTYYGYTF. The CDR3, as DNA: TGTGCCAGCAGCTCCCCCGGGACCTACTATGGCTACACCTTC.

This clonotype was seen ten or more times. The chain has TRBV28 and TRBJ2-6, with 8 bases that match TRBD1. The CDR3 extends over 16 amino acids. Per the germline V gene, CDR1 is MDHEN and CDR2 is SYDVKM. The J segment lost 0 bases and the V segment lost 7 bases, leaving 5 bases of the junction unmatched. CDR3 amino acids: CASNRGFVSGANVLTF. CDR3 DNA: TGTGCCAGCAACAGGGGGTTCGTCTCTGGGGCCAACGTCCTGACTTTC.